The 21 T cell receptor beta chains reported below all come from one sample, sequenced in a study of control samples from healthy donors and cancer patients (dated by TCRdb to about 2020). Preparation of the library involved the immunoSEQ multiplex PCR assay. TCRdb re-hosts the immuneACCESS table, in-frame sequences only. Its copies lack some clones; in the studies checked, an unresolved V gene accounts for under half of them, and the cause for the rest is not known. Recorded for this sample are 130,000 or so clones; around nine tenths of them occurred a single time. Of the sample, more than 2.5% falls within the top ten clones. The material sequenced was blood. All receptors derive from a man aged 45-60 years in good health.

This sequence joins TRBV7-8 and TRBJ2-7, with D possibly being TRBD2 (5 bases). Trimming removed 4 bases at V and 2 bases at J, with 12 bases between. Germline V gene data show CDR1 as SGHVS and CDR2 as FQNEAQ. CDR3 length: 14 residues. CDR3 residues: CASSSTRVPYEQYF. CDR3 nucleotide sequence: TGTGCCAGCAGCTCAACGCGGGTACCCTACGAGCAGTACTTC.

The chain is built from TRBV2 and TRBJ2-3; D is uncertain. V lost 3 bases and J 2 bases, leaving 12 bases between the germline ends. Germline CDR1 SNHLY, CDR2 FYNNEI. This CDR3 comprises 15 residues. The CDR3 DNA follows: TGTGCCAGCAGTGACAAGGGTTGGGACACAGATACGCAGTATTTT. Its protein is CASSDKGWDTDTQYF. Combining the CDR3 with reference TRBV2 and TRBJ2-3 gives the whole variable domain EPEVTQTPSHQVTQMGQEVILRCVPISNHLYFYWYRQILGQKVEFLVSFYNNEISEKSEIFDDQFSVERPDGSNFTLKIRSTKLEDSAMYFCASSDKGWDTDTQYFGPGTRLTVL.

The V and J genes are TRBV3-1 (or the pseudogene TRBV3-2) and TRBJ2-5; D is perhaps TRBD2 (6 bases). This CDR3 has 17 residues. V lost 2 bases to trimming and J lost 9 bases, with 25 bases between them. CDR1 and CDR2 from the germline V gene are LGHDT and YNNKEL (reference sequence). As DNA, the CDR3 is TGTGCCAGCAGCCAAAGTTCCGTTGGAGGGAAAAGAGGGGCCCAGTACTTC. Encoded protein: CASSQSSVGGKRGAQYF.

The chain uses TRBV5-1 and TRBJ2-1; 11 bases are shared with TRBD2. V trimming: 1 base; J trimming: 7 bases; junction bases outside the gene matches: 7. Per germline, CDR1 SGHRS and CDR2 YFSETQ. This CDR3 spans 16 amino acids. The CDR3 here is CASSLQASGGWNEQFF. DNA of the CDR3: TGCGCCAGCAGCTTGCAGGCTAGCGGGGGGTGGAATGAGCAGTTCTTC.

CDR3 loop: CASSLAPKTNTEAFF. Here the CDR3 DNA reads TGTGCCAGCAGCTTAGCCCCCAAAACGAACACTGAAGCTTTCTTT. V and J are TRBV7-4 and TRBJ1-1; D gene unclear. The germline gives CDR1 SGHVT, CDR2 SQSDAQ. The CDR3 covers 15 residues. The V and J ends lost 0 bases and 1 base respectively, with 9 bases between them.

The CDR3 DNA sequence: TGTGCCAGCAGCTTAGATTACCCAGGTCCGCAAGCTTTCTTT. It is translated as CASSLDYPGPQAFF. The chain recombines TRBV2 with TRBJ1-1; D is uncertain. Looked up from germline, CDR1 is SNHLY and CDR2 is FYNNEI. Between the trimmed V and J ends, which lost 6 bases and 9 bases, there was a span of 20 bases. The CDR3 is 14 residues long.

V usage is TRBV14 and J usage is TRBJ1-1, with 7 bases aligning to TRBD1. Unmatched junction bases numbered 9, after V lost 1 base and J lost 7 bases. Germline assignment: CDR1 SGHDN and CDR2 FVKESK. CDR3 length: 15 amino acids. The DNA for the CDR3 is TGTGCCAGCAGCCAAGGACAGGGTACGTTTATTGAAGCTTTCTTT. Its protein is CASSQGQGTFIEAFF.

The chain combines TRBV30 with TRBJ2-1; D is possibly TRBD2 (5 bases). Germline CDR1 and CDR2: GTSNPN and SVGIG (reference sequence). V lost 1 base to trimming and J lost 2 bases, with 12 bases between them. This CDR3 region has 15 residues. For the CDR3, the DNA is TGTGCCTGGAGTGCCACTAGAAACACCTACAATGAGCAGTTCTTC. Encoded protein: CAWSATRNTYNEQFF.

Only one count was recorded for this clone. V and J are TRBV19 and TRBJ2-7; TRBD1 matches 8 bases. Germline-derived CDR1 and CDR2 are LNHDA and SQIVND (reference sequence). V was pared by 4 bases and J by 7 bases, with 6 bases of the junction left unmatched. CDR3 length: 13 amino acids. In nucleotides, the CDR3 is TGTGCCAGTAGTACCCAGGGGGCGGGTGAGCAGTACTTC. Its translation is CASSTQGAGEQYF.

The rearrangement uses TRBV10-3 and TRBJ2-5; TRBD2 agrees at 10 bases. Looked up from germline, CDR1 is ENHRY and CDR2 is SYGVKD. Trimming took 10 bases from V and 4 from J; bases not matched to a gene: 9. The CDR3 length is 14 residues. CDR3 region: CATWSGGAGETQYF. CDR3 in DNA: TGTGCCACCTGGAGCGGGGGGGCCGGAGAGACCCAGTACTTC.

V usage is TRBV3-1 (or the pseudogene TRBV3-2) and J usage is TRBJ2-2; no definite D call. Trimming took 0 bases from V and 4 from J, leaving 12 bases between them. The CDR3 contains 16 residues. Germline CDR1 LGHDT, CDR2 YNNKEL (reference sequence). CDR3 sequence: CASSQELILSTGELFF. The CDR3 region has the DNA TGTGCCAGCAGCCAAGAGCTGATACTGAGCACCGGGGAGCTGTTTTTT.

CDR3: CASSSGIGSEQYF. The CDR3 nucleotides read TGTGCCAGCAGTTCCGGGATCGGGAGCGAGCAGTACTTC. The chain is built from TRBV28 and TRBJ2-7, with a weak D call TRBD2 (6 bases). V lost 4 bases to trimming and J lost 6 bases, with 13 bases between them. There are 13 residues in the CDR3. Germline lookup yields CDR1 MDHEN and CDR2 SYDVKM.

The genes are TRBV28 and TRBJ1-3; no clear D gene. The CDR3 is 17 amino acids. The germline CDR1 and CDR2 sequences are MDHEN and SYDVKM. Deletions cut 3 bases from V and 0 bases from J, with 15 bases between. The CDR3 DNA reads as TGTGCCAGCAGTTTCCCCGGGCAGGCCTTCTCTGGAAACACCATATATTTT. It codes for CASSFPGQAFSGNTIYF.

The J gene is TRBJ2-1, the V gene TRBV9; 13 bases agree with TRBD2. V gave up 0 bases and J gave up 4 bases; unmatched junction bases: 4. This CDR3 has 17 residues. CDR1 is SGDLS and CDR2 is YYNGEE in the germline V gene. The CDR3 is CASSVVTSGGSYNEQFF. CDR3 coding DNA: TGTGCCAGCAGCGTAGTGACTAGCGGGGGGAGTTACAATGAGCAGTTCTTC.

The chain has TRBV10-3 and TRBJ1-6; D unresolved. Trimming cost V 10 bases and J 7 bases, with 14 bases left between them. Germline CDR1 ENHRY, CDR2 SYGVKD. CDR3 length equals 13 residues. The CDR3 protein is CASSTDINSPLHF. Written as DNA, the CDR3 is TGTGCCAGCTCGACGGATATCAATTCACCCCTCCACTTT.

CDR3 in amino acids: CASSLSPGNYGYTF. The CDR3 nucleotides read TGCGCCAGCAGCTTGTCCCCAGGGAACTATGGCTACACCTTC. V gene TRBV5-1 combines with J gene TRBJ1-2, with D perhaps matching TRBD1 (5 bases). The germline V gene has CDR1 SGHRS and CDR2 YFSETQ. This CDR3 spans 14 amino acids. Deletions cut 1 base from V and 2 bases from J, with 9 bases between.

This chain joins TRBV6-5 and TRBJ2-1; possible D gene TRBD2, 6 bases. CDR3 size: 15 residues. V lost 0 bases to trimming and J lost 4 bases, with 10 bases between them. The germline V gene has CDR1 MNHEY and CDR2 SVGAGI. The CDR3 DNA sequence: TGTGCCAGCAGTTACTCGGAGGGGAGATACAATGAGCAGTTCTTC. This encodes CASSYSEGRYNEQFF.

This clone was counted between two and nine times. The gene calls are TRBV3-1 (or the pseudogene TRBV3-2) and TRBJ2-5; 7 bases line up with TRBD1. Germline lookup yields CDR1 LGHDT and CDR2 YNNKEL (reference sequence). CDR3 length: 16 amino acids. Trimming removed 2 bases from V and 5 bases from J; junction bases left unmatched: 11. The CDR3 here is CASSQSSQGVKETQYF. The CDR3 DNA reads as TGTGCCAGCAGCCAAAGTTCCCAGGGGGTGAAGGAGACCCAGTACTTC.

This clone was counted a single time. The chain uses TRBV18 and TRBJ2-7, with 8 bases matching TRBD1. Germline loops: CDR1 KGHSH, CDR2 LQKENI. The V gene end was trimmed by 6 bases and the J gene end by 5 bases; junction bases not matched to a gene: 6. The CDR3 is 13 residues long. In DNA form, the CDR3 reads TGTGCCAGCTCGCAGGGGGCATTCGACGAGCAGTACTTC. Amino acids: CASSQGAFDEQYF.

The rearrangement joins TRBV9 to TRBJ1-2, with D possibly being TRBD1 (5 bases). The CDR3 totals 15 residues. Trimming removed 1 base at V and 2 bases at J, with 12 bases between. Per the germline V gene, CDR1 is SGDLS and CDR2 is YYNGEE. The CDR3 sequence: CASSVTKGSNYGYTF. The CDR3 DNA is TGTGCCAGCAGCGTAACCAAGGGGTCAAACTATGGCTACACCTTC.

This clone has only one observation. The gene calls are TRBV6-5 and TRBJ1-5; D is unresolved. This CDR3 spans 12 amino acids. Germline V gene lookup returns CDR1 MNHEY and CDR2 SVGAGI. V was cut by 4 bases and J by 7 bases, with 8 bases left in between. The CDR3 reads CASSSGSQPQHF. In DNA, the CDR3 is TGTGCCAGCAGTTCGGGGAGCCAGCCCCAGCATTTT.